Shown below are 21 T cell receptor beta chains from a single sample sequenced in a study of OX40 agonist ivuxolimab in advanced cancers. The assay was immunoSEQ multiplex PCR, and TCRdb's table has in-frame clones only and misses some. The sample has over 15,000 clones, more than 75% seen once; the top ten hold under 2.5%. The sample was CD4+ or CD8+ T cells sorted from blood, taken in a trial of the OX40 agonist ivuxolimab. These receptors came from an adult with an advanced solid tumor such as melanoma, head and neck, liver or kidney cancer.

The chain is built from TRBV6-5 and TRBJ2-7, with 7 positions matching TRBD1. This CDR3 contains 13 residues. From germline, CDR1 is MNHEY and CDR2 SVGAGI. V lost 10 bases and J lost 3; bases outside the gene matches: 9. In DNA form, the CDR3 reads TGTGCCACCACTCCGACAGGGAGCTACGAGCAGTACTTC. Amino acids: CATTPTGSYEQYF.

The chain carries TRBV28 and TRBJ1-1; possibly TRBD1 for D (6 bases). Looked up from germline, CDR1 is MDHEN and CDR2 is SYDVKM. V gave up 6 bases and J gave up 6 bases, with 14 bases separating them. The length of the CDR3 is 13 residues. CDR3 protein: CASRGTGIAEAFF. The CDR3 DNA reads TGTGCCAGCAGGGGAACAGGGATCGCTGAAGCTTTCTTT.

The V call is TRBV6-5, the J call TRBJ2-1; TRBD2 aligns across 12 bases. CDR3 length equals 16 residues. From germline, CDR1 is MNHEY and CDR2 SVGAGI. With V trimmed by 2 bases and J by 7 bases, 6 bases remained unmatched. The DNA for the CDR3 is TGTGCCAGCAGTTACACAGGACTAGCGGGAAGGAATGAGCAGTTCTTC. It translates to CASSYTGLAGRNEQFF.

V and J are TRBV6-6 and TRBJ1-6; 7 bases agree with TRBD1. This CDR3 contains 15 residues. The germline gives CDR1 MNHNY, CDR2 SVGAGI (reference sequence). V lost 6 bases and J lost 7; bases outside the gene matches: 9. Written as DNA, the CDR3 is TGTGCCAGCAGGCCAGACAGGGCTCCAAATTCACCCCTCCACTTT. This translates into CASRPDRAPNSPLHF.

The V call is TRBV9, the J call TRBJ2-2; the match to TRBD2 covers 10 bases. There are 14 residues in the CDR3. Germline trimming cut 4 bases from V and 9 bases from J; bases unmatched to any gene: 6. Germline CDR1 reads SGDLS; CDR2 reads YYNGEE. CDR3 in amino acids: CASSPPSGSRELFF. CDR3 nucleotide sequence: TGTGCCAGCAGCCCTCCTAGCGGGAGCAGGGAGCTGTTTTTT.

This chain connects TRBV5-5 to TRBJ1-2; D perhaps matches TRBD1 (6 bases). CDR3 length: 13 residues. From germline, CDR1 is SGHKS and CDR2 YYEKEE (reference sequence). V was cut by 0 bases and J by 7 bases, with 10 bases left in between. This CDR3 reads CASSLAGASGYTF. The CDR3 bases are TGTGCCAGCAGCTTGGCAGGGGCGAGTGGCTACACCTTC.

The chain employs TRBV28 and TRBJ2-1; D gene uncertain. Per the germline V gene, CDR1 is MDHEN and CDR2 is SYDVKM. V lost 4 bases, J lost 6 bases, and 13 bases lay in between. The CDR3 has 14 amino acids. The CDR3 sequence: CASSSRKGGNEQFF. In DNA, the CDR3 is TGTGCCAGCAGTTCGAGGAAGGGTGGCAATGAGCAGTTCTTC.

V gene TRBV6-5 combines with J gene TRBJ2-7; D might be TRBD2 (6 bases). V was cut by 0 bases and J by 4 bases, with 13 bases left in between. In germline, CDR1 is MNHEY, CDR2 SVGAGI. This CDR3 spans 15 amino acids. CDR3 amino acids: CASSYSPGLTYEQYF. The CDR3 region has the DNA TGTGCCAGCAGTTACTCACCGGGACTCACATACGAGCAGTACTTC.

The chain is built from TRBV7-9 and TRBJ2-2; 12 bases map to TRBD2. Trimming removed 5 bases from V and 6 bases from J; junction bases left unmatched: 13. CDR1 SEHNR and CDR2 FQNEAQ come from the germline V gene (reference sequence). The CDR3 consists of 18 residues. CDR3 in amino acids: CASSLRTSGNRRSGELFF. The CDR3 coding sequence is TGTGCCAGCAGCCTTAGGACTAGCGGGAACAGAAGATCCGGGGAGCTGTTTTTT.

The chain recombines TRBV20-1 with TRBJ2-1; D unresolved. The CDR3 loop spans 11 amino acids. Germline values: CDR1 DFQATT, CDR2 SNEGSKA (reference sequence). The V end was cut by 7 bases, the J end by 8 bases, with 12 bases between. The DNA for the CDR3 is TGCAGTGTCCTCGGCCGTCATGAGCAGTTCTTC. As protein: CSVLGRHEQFF.

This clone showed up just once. The CDR3 nucleotides read TGTGCCAGCACCCAGGTGGGCGGGAGCGCAGATACGCAGTATTTT. Protein sequence: CASTQVGGSADTQYF. This chain connects TRBV6-1 to TRBJ2-3, with 7 bases fitting TRBD2. CDR3 length: 15 amino acids. Germline V gene sequence: CDR1 MNHNS, CDR2 SASEGT. The trim removed 7 bases at V and 4 bases at J, leaving 11 bases unmatched.

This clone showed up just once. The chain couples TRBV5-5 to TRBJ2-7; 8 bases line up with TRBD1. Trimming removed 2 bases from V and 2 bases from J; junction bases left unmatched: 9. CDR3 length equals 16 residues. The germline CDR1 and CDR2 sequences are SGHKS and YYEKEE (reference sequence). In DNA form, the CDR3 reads TGTGCCAGCAGCTTCCTCCAGGGGGCGATCACCTACGAGCAGTACTTC. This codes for CASSFLQGAITYEQYF.

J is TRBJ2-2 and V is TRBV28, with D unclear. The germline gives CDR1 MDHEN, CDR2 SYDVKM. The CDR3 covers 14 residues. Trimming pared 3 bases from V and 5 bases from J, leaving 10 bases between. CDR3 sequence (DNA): TGTGCCAGCAGTTTCCTCTCTAGGACCGGGGAGCTGTTTTTT. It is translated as CASSFLSRTGELFF.

CDR3 in DNA: TGTGCCAGCAGCGTTAGCGGGAGATCCGATGAGCAGTTCTTC. It codes for CASSVSGRSDEQFF. V usage is TRBV9 and J usage is TRBJ2-1; 9 nucleotides match TRBD2. Trimming removed 2 bases from V and 8 bases from J; junction bases left unmatched: 5. The CDR3 extends over 14 amino acids. Germline CDR1 reads SGDLS; CDR2 reads YYNGEE.

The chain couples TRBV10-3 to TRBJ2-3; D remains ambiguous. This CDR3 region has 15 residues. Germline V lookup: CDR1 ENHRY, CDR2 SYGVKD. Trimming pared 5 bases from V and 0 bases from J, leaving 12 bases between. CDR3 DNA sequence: TGTGCCATCAGTTCCATAGAAGCTAGCACAGATACGCAGTATTTT. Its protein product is CAISSIEASTDTQYF.

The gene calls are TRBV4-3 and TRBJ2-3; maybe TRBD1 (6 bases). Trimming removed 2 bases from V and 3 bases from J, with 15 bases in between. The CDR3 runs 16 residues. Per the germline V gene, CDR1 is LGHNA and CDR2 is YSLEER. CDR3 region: CASSQPTGLGTDTQYF. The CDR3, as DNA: TGCGCCAGCAGCCAACCCACAGGGTTGGGGACAGATACGCAGTATTTT.

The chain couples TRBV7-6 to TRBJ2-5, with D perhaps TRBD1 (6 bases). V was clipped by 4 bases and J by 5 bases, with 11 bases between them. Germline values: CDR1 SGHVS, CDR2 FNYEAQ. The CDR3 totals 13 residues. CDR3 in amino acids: CASSSGQWETQYF. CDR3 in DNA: TGTGCCAGCAGCTCAGGACAGTGGGAGACCCAGTACTTC.

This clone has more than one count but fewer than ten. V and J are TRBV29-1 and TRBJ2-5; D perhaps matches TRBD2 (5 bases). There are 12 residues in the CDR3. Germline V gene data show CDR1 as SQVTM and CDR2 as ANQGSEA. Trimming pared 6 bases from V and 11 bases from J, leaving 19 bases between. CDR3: CSVQGLGREQYF. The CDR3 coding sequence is TGCAGCGTCCAAGGACTGGGGAGAGAGCAGTACTTC.

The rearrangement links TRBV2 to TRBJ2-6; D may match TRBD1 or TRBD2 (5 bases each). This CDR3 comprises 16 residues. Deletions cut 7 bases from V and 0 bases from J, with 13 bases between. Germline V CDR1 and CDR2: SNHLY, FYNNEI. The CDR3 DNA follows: TGTGCCAGCACCTGGGACGGACGCTCTGGGGCCAACGTCCTGACTTTC. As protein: CASTWDGRSGANVLTF.

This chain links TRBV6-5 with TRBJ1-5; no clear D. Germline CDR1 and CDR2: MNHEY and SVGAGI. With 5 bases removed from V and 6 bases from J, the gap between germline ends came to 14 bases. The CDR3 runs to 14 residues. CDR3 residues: CASSPDGQTQPQHF. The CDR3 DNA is TGTGCCAGCAGTCCGGACGGCCAAACTCAGCCCCAGCATTTT.

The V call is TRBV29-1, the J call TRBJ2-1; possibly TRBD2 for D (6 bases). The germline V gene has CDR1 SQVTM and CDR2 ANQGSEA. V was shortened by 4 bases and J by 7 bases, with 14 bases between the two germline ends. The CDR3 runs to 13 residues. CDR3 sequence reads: CSVGRAGLNEQFF. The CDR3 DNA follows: TGCAGCGTTGGGAGGGCGGGGTTAAATGAGCAGTTCTTC.